The 23 T cell receptor beta chains in this list originate from one sample, sequenced in a study of blood T cells in healthy people across ages. Sample-barcoded 5' priming and a J-beta primer mix drove a second PCR of roughly 7 to 11 cycles. TCRdb reprocessed the 5' RACE reads via MiXCR and lists one record per CDR3 protein. Of about a million distinct CDR3 sequences detected, 35% to 45% appear once; the ten largest clones hold about an eighth. The specimen sequenced was blood. These TCRs come from a man younger than 35 in good health.

In this sample, this clonotype turned up a few times. This chain links TRBV6-8 with TRBJ1-1, with D unclear. Trimming stripped 5 bases from V and 10 bases from J, with 14 bases between. Per the germline V gene, CDR1 is MNHGY and CDR2 is SAAAGT. The CDR3 totals 12 residues. The CDR3 DNA sequence: TGTGCCAGCAGTCTCGAATCCAACGGAGCTTTCTTT. This codes for CASSLESNGAFF.

The genes are TRBV4-1 and TRBJ2-1; a weak D match, TRBD2 (6 bases). The J call could be wrong; TRBJ2-7 is a better fit for the DNA end. Germline V gene lookup returns CDR1 MGHRA and CDR2 YSYEKL. The CDR3 sequence is 18 residues long. In nucleotides, the CDR3 is TGCGCCAGCAGCCAGAAAGTATACCGGGGGAGCTCCTACAATGAGCAGTACTTC. It is translated as CASSQKVYRGSSYNEQYF.

V gene TRBV9 combines with J gene TRBJ1-4; 7 nucleotides align to TRBD1. J gave up 5 bases and V 3 bases, and 10 bases lay outside the gene matches. This CDR3 has 16 amino acids. From germline, CDR1 is SGDLS and CDR2 YYNGEE. CDR3 sequence reads: CASSAQTGDGNEKLFF. In DNA form, the CDR3 reads TGTGCCAGCAGCGCCCAAACAGGGGATGGAAATGAAAAACTGTTTTTT.

Comments on this clonotype: A much more abundant neighbour one base away suggests this may be a read error. DNA for the CDR3: TGCAGCGTTGAGGAAGGGGGCGAGTATGGAGCTACGCAGTATTTT. The encoded protein is CSVEEGGEYGATQYF. The chain employs TRBV29-1 and TRBJ2-3; 7 bases are a match to TRBD1. The CDR3 consists of 15 residues. V was pared by 3 bases and J by 8 bases, with 14 bases of the junction left unmatched. Per germline, CDR1 SQVTM and CDR2 ANQGSEA.

V usage is TRBV28 and J usage is TRBJ2-5, with D possibly called TRBD1 or TRBD2 (5 bases each). Germline V gene data show CDR1 as MDHEN and CDR2 as SYDVKM. Trimming stripped 1 base from V and 5 bases from J, with 14 bases between. The CDR3 is made up of 15 amino acids. The CDR3 nucleotides are TGTGCCAGCAGTTTATATGGGACCCAACGGGAGACCCAGTACTTC. Its protein product is CASSLYGTQRETQYF.

V usage is TRBV6-5 and J usage is TRBJ2-5; tentative D call: TRBD2 (5 bases). Looked up from germline, CDR1 is MNHEY and CDR2 is SVGAGI. The length of the CDR3 is 14 residues. The ends were cut back, 5 bases at V and 11 bases at J, with 21 bases in the middle. The CDR3 region has the DNA TGTGCCAGCAGTCCCGGGGTCTCCTACAATGAGCAGTACTTC. It yields the protein CASSPGVSYNEQYF.

The gene calls are TRBV6-1 and TRBJ2-2; D remains ambiguous. Germline CDR1 and CDR2: MNHNS and SASEGT. There are 13 residues in the CDR3. Deletions cut 7 bases from V and 2 bases from J, with 8 bases between. CDR3 coding DNA: TGTGCCAGCAATGGGGATAACACCGGGGAGCTGTTTTTT. Amino acids: CASNGDNTGELFF.

This clonotype occurred a few times. The chain uses TRBV21-1 and TRBJ2-1; the table's D call TRBD2 went unverified against the DNA. TRBV21-1 corresponds to a pseudogene. This CDR3 has 15 amino acids. The CDR3 spells CASSKGRAPYNEQFF. CDR3 sequence (DNA): TGTGCCAGCAGCAAAGGGCGGGCCCCCTACAATGAGCAGTTCTTC.

This clonotype was picked up a small number of times. The genes are TRBV27 and TRBJ2-1, with TRBD2 identical over 8 bases. The CDR3 runs to 17 residues. Germline-derived CDR1 and CDR2 are MNHEY and SMNVEV (reference sequence). The V gene end was trimmed by 6 bases and the J gene end by 0 bases; junction bases not matched to a gene: 10. The CDR3: CASSGGGGPSSYNEQFF. Here the CDR3 DNA reads TGTGCCAGCAGCGGCGGCGGGGGGCCGAGCTCCTACAATGAGCAGTTCTTC.

J is TRBJ2-2 and V is TRBV12-3 or TRBV12-4, with 9 bases that match TRBD1. After removal of 6 bases from V and 6 bases from J, the junction contained 14 bases not matched to a gene. The CDR3 runs to 17 residues. The CDR3 DNA reads as TGTGCCAGCAGGTTCTGGACAGGGGACCGTCTCTCCGGGGAGCTGTTTTTT. Its protein product is CASRFWTGDRLSGELFF.

This clonotype has more than one count but fewer than ten. The chain is built from TRBV4-1 and TRBJ2-3; TRBD1 agrees at 8 bases. The germline V gene encodes CDR1 MGHRA and CDR2 YSYEKL. This CDR3 contains 17 residues. Trimming took 11 bases from V and 1 from J; bases not matched to a gene: 17. This chain's CDR3 is CAPPSKAGQGCTDTQYF. The CDR3 coding sequence is TGCGCCCCACCTAGCAAAGCCGGACAGGGATGCACAGATACGCAGTATTTT.

The V and J genes are TRBV21-1 and TRBJ1-1. TRBV21-1 is annotated as a pseudogene. The CDR3 extends over 15 amino acids. In nucleotides, the CDR3 is TGTGCCAGCAGCCCGGGGGGGGGGACGAACACTGAAGCTTTCTTT. It translates to CASSPGGGTNTEAFF.

This chain joins TRBV2 and TRBJ1-2; no clear D gene. Trimming stripped 1 base from V and 3 bases from J, with 12 bases between. The CDR3 runs to 15 residues. Per germline, CDR1 SNHLY and CDR2 FYNNEI. CDR3 protein: CASSEGVRSHYGYTF. The CDR3 nucleotides read TGTGCCAGCAGTGAAGGGGTCCGAAGCCACTATGGCTACACCTTC. Looking up the rest from reference TRBV2 and TRBJ1-2 gives the full variable domain: EPEVTQTPSHQVTQMGQEVILRCVPISNHLYFYWYRQILGQKVEFLVSFYNNEISEKSEIFDDQFSVERPDGSNFTLKIRSTKLEDSAMYFCASSEGVRSHYGYTFGSGTRLTVV.

V usage is TRBV6-5 and J usage is TRBJ2-7, with 8 bases fitting TRBD1. The V and J ends lost 5 bases and 1 base, in that order; junction bases with no gene match: 4. The CDR3 is made up of 14 amino acids. The germline CDR1 and CDR2 sequences are MNHEY and SVGAGI. The DNA of the CDR3 is TGTGCCAGCAGTCCGGGACAGGCTTCCTACGAGCAGTACTTC. Translation gives CASSPGQASYEQYF.

This chain connects TRBV6-5 to TRBJ1-2; 7 bases fit TRBD1. The V and J ends lost 2 bases and 4 bases, in that order; junction bases with no gene match: 4. CDR1 and CDR2 (germline): MNHEY, SVGAGI. The CDR3 has 14 amino acids. The CDR3 here is CASSYVGDSYGYTF. The CDR3 DNA follows: TGTGCCAGCAGTTACGTTGGGGACAGCTATGGCTACACCTTC.

This clonotype was observed once. The chain links TRBV6-5 to TRBJ1-3; D is undetermined. Germline-derived CDR1 and CDR2 are MNHEY and SVGAGI. The V gene lost 6 bases and the J gene lost 0 bases, with 12 bases spanning the gap. This CDR3 is built from 15 residues. The CDR3 loop is CASSGIRNSGNTIYF. Written as DNA, the CDR3 is TGTGCCAGCAGCGGGATAAGGAACTCTGGAAACACCATATATTTT.

The V and J genes are TRBV29-1 and TRBJ1-1; no clear D gene. Trimming took off 7 bases at V and 6 bases at J, with 12 bases between the two ends. Germline values: CDR1 SQVTM, CDR2 ANQGSEA. The CDR3 sequence is 11 residues long. CDR3 in amino acids: CSGWVRAEAFF. The DNA of the CDR3 is TGCAGCGGGTGGGTTAGAGCTGAAGCTTTCTTT.

This clonotype was observed a few times. The CDR3 coding sequence is TGTGCCAGCAGCTCTACCCCGGATATTGGTTACAATGAGCAGTTCTTC. Its protein is CASSSTPDIGYNEQFF. The rearrangement joins TRBV7-2 to TRBJ2-1; D is undetermined. There are 16 residues in the CDR3. Trimming took off 4 bases at V and 4 bases at J, with 17 bases between the two ends. Germline V gene data show CDR1 as SGHTA and CDR2 as FQGNSA.

The J gene is TRBJ2-3, the V gene TRBV7-9; 8 nucleotides align to TRBD2. The V gene end was trimmed by 3 bases and the J gene end by 4 bases; junction bases not matched to a gene: 9. Germline CDR1 reads SEHNR; CDR2 reads FQNEAQ (reference sequence). CDR3 length equals 16 residues. The CDR3 loop reads CASSFSRGGGSDTQYF. The CDR3 DNA is TGTGCCAGCAGCTTCTCCCGGGGCGGGGGGTCAGATACGCAGTATTTT.

J is TRBJ2-3 and V is TRBV9; D may match TRBD1 or TRBD2 (5 bases each). Germline values: CDR1 SGDLS, CDR2 YYNGEE. CDR3 length: 16 residues. Deletions cut 3 bases from V and 4 bases from J, with 18 bases between. The DNA of the CDR3 is TGTGCCAGCAGCGGACCGGGCCCCGAGGGGCCAGATACGCAGTATTTT. Encoded protein: CASSGPGPEGPDTQYF.

This clonotype was seen a few times. This rearrangement joins TRBV9 to TRBJ2-1; D is possibly TRBD1 or TRBD2 (5 bases each). The CDR3 is made up of 17 amino acids. CDR1 and CDR2 from the germline V gene are SGDLS and YYNGEE. Deletions cut 3 bases from V and 0 bases from J, with 16 bases between. CDR3 in amino acids: CASSASVPGSSYNEQFF. DNA for the CDR3: TGTGCCAGCAGCGCCTCTGTCCCAGGGAGCTCCTACAATGAGCAGTTCTTC.

The gene calls are TRBV5-1 and TRBJ1-2; D is uncertain. V lost 2 bases, J lost 11 bases, and 16 bases lay in between. The CDR3 is made up of 13 amino acids. CDR1 and CDR2 (germline): SGHRS, YFSETQ. The CDR3 DNA reads as TGCGCCAGCAGCTTCCGACGCACCGCTGGATACACCTTC. It encodes CASSFRRTAGYTF. Full variable domain (rest looked up from reference TRBV5-1 and TRBJ1-2): KAGVTQTPRYLIKTRGQQVTLSCSPISGHRSVSWYQQTPGQGLQFLFEYFSETQRNKGNFPGRFSGRQFSNSRSEMNVSTLELGDSALYLCASSFRRTAGYTFGSGTRLTVV.

This clonotype was picked up a small number of times. The V and J genes are TRBV12-3 or TRBV12-4 and TRBJ1-2, with TRBD1 as a possible D gene (6 bases). V shed 10 bases and J shed 9 bases, with 21 bases lying between them. The CDR3 spans 13 residues. The CDR3 DNA reads TGTGCCACACGGGCGGGGGCCTCCCGAAGCTACACCTTC. Its protein product is CATRAGASRSYTF.